This T cell receptor beta chain is drawn from a study of blood T cell repertoires in COVID-19. About the research overall: The samples span acute and convalescent COVID-19 from the United States, Italy and Spain. From T cells, B-cell-depleted T cells, or PBMCs came the material, which was cDNA or gDNA.

Patients from Seattle were sampled longitudinally, starting during active infection. This clone rates as medium-sized. Other DNA sequences within the sample encode an identical CDR3. Per the original methods: By means of reference gene primer amplification, nucleated cell counts were estimated. Produced via immunoSEQ multiplex PCR; TCRdb's table is partial and in-frame only. D and trimming come from the DNA, and the V and J calls and clone size come from that table. The data show some 190,000 clones, around 82% seen once. Trimming removed 2 bases at V and 0 bases at J, with 8 bases between. In germline, CDR1 is SGHRS, CDR2 YFSETQ. CDR3 size: 14 residues.

This chain joins TRBV5-1 and TRBJ1-1; unclear D gene. The sequencing sample was made of peripheral blood. This receptor was obtained from a man older than 75 with COVID-19, enrolled during active disease. The CDR3 bases are TGCGCCAGCAGCTTCGAGGCTCTGAACACTGAAGCTTTCTTT. It codes for CASSFEALNTEAFF.